These 30 T cell receptor beta chains share one sample of origin, sequenced in a study of blood T cell repertoires in COVID-19. Measured with immunoSEQ multiplex PCR; TCRdb has only the in-frame clones, and not every one. The sample contains around 47,000 clones, approximately 82% of which appear only once. Sequencing input: peripheral blood. These receptors were collected from a man aged 65-85 years with active COVID-19.

This clone has more than one count but fewer than ten. This chain uses TRBV5-6 with TRBJ1-5; TRBD1 matches 8 bases. CDR3 length: 14 amino acids. V shed 4 bases and J 2 bases; nucleotides not matched to a gene: 2. In germline, CDR1 is SGHDT, CDR2 YYEEEE. CDR3 loop: CASSRTGRNQPQHF. The CDR3 bases are TGTGCCAGCAGCAGGACAGGGCGCAATCAGCCCCAGCATTTT.

The V call is TRBV15, the J call TRBJ1-6; 8 bases line up with TRBD1. The CDR3 is 19 residues long. Germline V gives CDR1 LNHNV, CDR2 YYDKDF (reference sequence). The V segment lost 1 base and the J segment 6 bases; nucleotides outside the gene matches: 14. The CDR3 sequence is CATSRGAPNQGAGNSPLHF. The CDR3 DNA reads TGTGCCACCAGCAGAGGAGCGCCGAACCAGGGGGCAGGTAATTCACCCCTCCACTTT.

The chain joins TRBV4-3 to TRBJ1-4; 9 bases line up with TRBD1. Per the germline V gene, CDR1 is LGHNA and CDR2 is YSLEER. The CDR3 is 15 amino acids. V trimming: 5 bases; J trimming: 7 bases; junction bases outside the gene matches: 8. CDR3 protein: CASSVHRGRTEKLFF. The CDR3 nucleotides are TGCGCCAGCAGCGTCCACAGGGGGCGGACTGAAAAACTGTTTTTT.

The gene calls are TRBV7-8 and TRBJ1-1; perhaps TRBD1 as D (5 bases). This CDR3 comprises 15 residues. V shed 2 bases and J shed 0 bases, with 10 bases lying between them. CDR1 and CDR2 from the germline V gene are SGHVS and FQNEAQ. This CDR3 reads CASSLSGLMNTEAFF. Here the CDR3 DNA reads TGTGCCAGCAGCTTATCAGGGTTAATGAACACTGAAGCTTTCTTT.

The rearrangement uses TRBV3-1 (or the pseudogene TRBV3-2) and TRBJ2-5; D unresolved. Per germline, CDR1 LGHDT and CDR2 YNNKEL (reference sequence). V lost 4 bases and J lost 0, with 12 bases in between. This CDR3 has 15 residues. CDR3 bases: TGTGCCAGCAGCCGCCACACAGAGCACCAAGAGACCCAGTACTTC. It is translated as CASSRHTEHQETQYF.

This rearrangement joins TRBV11-2 to TRBJ2-3; D gene ambiguous. This CDR3 has 16 amino acids. The germline gives CDR1 SGHAT, CDR2 FQNNGV. Trimming left V 1 base short and J 2 bases short, with 13 bases between. The CDR3 loop reads CASSLVLRVLTDTQYF. DNA for the CDR3: TGTGCCAGCAGCTTAGTCCTCCGGGTACTCACAGATACGCAGTATTTT.

V gene TRBV6-5 combines with J gene TRBJ1-4, with 11 bases identical to TRBD1. Germline V lookup: CDR1 MNHEY, CDR2 SVGAGI. The CDR3 is 14 residues long. The V segment lost 5 bases and the J segment 8 bases; nucleotides outside the gene matches: 4. As DNA, the CDR3 is TGTGCCAGCAGTACCGGGACAGGGGGGGAAAAACTGTTTTTT. It is translated as CASSTGTGGEKLFF.

This clone was picked up one time. This specimen includes other DNA sequences encoding the same CDR3. This sequence joins TRBV15 and TRBJ1-5; D is undetermined. V was clipped by 0 bases and J by 15 bases, with 15 bases between them. The germline V gene has CDR1 LNHNV and CDR2 YYDKDF (reference sequence). The CDR3 is 13 amino acids. CDR3 bases: TGTGCCACCAGCAGAGACCGGTCGGAGAGGTTGCATTTT. It encodes CATSRDRSERLHF.

V and J are TRBV7-2 and TRBJ2-5; 8 bases map to TRBD1. The V segment lost 3 bases and the J segment 2 bases; nucleotides outside the gene matches: 8. The CDR3 sequence is 16 residues long. Looked up from germline, CDR1 is SGHTA and CDR2 is FQGNSA. The CDR3 here is CASSFVPGGWQETQYF. The CDR3 nucleotides read TGTGCCAGCAGCTTTGTCCCAGGGGGCTGGCAAGAGACCCAGTACTTC.

The chain recombines TRBV5-1 with TRBJ1-6; D is perhaps TRBD1 (5 bases). Germline CDR1 is SGHRS and CDR2 is YFSETQ. The V and J ends lost 1 base and 7 bases respectively, with 9 bases between them. The CDR3 is made up of 14 amino acids. The chain's CDR3 is CASSLTGTNSPLHF. The CDR3 nucleotides are TGCGCCAGCAGCTTGACAGGAACCAATTCACCCCTCCACTTT.

The gene calls are TRBV30 and TRBJ2-6; the D is unclear. Trimming took 2 bases from V and 1 from J, leaving 9 bases between them. The CDR3 is made up of 15 amino acids. Germline V lookup: CDR1 GTSNPN, CDR2 SVGIG (reference sequence). The CDR3 spells CAWSYGFSGANVLTF. The CDR3 region has the DNA TGTGCCTGGAGTTACGGGTTTTCTGGGGCCAACGTCCTGACTTTC.

The rearrangement links TRBV30 to TRBJ1-1, with 7 bases that match TRBD1. With 7 bases clipped from V and 4 bases from J, the junction kept 6 bases outside the gene matches. The germline gives CDR1 GTSNPN, CDR2 SVGIG (reference sequence). CDR3 length: 12 amino acids. The CDR3, as DNA: TGTGCCTCAGACAGGGATGCCACTGAAGCTTTCTTT. Protein product: CASDRDATEAFF.

The gene calls are TRBV7-8 and TRBJ2-3; 7 bases fit TRBD1. Germline V CDR1 and CDR2: SGHVS, FQNEAQ. With V trimmed by 5 bases and J by 6 bases, 17 bases remained unmatched. The CDR3 sequence is 17 residues long. Here the CDR3 reads CASSRRGGQISGDTQYF. The CDR3 DNA is TGTGCCAGCAGCAGGCGTGGGGGACAGATCTCGGGGGATACGCAGTATTTT.

The chain carries TRBV3-1 (or the pseudogene TRBV3-2) and TRBJ2-1, with 9 bases lining up with TRBD2. CDR3 length equals 17 residues. V was clipped by 0 bases and J by 6 bases; unmatched bases: 9. Germline values: CDR1 LGHDT, CDR2 YNNKEL (reference sequence). The CDR3 coding sequence is TGTGCCAGCAGCCAAGATGTCGGGCTAGCGGGGCGCAATGAGCAGTTCTTC. Protein product: CASSQDVGLAGRNEQFF.

The CDR3 reads CASSLFQTANSPYEQYF. The CDR3, as DNA: TGTGCCAGCAGCTTATTTCAGACAGCCAATTCACCCTACGAGCAGTACTTC. The chain combines TRBV7-6 with TRBJ2-7, with TRBD1 as a possible D gene (5 bases). V lost 2 bases, J lost 2 bases, and 19 bases lay in between. This CDR3 contains 17 residues. Germline V gene lookup returns CDR1 SGHVS and CDR2 FNYEAQ.

This chain uses TRBV6-5 with TRBJ1-4; the match to TRBD1 covers 11 bases. V gave up 6 bases and J gave up 6 bases; unmatched junction bases: 6. This CDR3 contains 15 residues. CDR1 is MNHEY, CDR2 SVGAGI, per germline. CDR3 sequence (DNA): TGTGCCAGCAGACTAGGACAGGGGGCTTATGAAAAACTGTTTTTT. It specifies CASRLGQGAYEKLFF.

This clone was seen a handful of times. The genes are TRBV4-3 and TRBJ2-1, with D possibly being TRBD2 (5 bases). CDR3 length: 16 amino acids. V lost 1 base and J lost 4, with 14 bases in between. CDR1 and CDR2 from the germline V gene are LGHNA and YSLEER. CDR3 region: CASSQGFRGMYNEQFF. The CDR3 DNA reads as TGCGCCAGCAGCCAAGGTTTTCGGGGAATGTACAATGAGCAGTTCTTC.

In this sample, this clone turned up a few times. This chain joins TRBV7-6 and TRBJ2-1, with a weak D call TRBD1 (6 bases). CDR1 and CDR2 (germline): SGHVS, FNYEAQ. This CDR3 is built from 15 residues. V was clipped by 7 bases and J by 4 bases, with 17 bases between them. The CDR3 spells CASIATGTHYNEQFF. The CDR3 DNA reads as TGTGCCAGCATCGCAACCGGGACACATTACAATGAGCAGTTCTTC.

This clone was found a few times. This chain links TRBV7-3 with TRBJ2-5; perhaps TRBD1 as D (6 bases). Trimming removed 5 bases from V and 4 bases from J, with 17 bases in between. CDR1 is SGHTA, CDR2 FQGTGA, per germline. The CDR3 contains 15 residues. CDR3 DNA sequence: TGTGCCAGCAGCCGTATTACAGGGATGGGAGAGACCCAGTACTTC. Translated, it gives CASSRITGMGETQYF.

V is TRBV6-5 and J is TRBJ1-6, with D perhaps matching TRBD1 (6 bases). Trimming took 6 bases from V and 10 from J, leaving 16 bases between them. This CDR3 contains 14 residues. Germline lookup yields CDR1 MNHEY and CDR2 SVGAGI. CDR3 nucleotides: TGTGCCAGCAGGCCCCAGGGGCTATGGTCACCCCTCCACTTT. It is translated as CASRPQGLWSPLHF.

CDR3 bases: TGTGCCAGCAGTGCGGAGGGGGAGCAGTTCTTC. Its translation is CASSAEGEQFF. The chain links TRBV2 to TRBJ2-1; tentatively, D is TRBD2 (6 bases). CDR1 is SNHLY, CDR2 FYNNEI, per germline. The CDR3 sequence is 11 residues long. V lost 4 bases and J lost 10, with 8 bases in between.

V is TRBV7-8 and J is TRBJ2-3; D remains unclear. Germline loops: CDR1 SGHVS, CDR2 FQNEAQ. The CDR3 is 13 residues long. Trimming took off 5 bases at V and 4 bases at J, with 10 bases between the two ends. CDR3 region: CASSRRFADTQYF. Here the CDR3 DNA reads TGTGCCAGCAGCCGCCGGTTCGCAGATACGCAGTATTTT.

The chain is built from TRBV28 and TRBJ1-4; the D is unclear. Trimming left V 6 bases short and J 8 bases short, with 10 bases between. CDR1 MDHEN and CDR2 SYDVKM come from the germline V gene. The length of the CDR3 is 12 residues. The CDR3 region has the DNA TGTGCCAGCAGCTCCCTGAGGGAAAAACTGTTTTTT. Translated, it gives CASSSLREKLFF.

The V gene is TRBV7-9, the J gene TRBJ2-7; TRBD2 might be the D (6 bases). Looked up from germline, CDR1 is SEHNR and CDR2 is FQNEAQ (reference sequence). The V end lost 2 bases, the J end lost 6 bases, and 11 bases lay between the germline ends. The CDR3 runs 13 residues. CDR3 in amino acids: CASSLSGGREQYF. The DNA for the CDR3 is TGTGCCAGCAGCTTATCCGGGGGACGCGAGCAGTACTTC.

The chain has TRBV7-8 and TRBJ2-3; D remains unclear. Trimming shortened V by 2 bases and J by 1 base, and 7 bases separated the two germline ends. Germline V lookup: CDR1 SGHVS, CDR2 FQNEAQ. This CDR3 has 14 amino acids. CDR3 bases: TGTGCCAGCAGCTTATTCGTAGGCACAGATACGCAGTATTTT. Translation: CASSLFVGTDTQYF.

DNA of the CDR3: TGTGCCAGCTCACTGTACTCTCTTAACTATGGCTACACCTTC. Protein sequence: CASSLYSLNYGYTF. The chain has TRBV18 and TRBJ1-2; no firm D call. The germline V and J ends were trimmed by 4 bases and 1 base, with 10 bases remaining between them. Germline CDR1 is KGHSH and CDR2 is LQKENI. The CDR3 is made up of 14 amino acids.

The chain joins TRBV29-1 to TRBJ2-2, with 8 bases that match TRBD1. The CDR3 runs to 13 residues. The ends lost 6 bases at V and 0 bases at J; junction bases unmatched: 0. The V gene's germline CDR1 is SQVTM and CDR2 ANQGSEA. CDR3 sequence reads: CSVGQANTGELFF. CDR3 in DNA: TGCAGCGTGGGACAGGCGAACACCGGGGAGCTGTTTTTT.

This chain connects TRBV7-3 to TRBJ1-1; TRBD1 aligns across 8 bases. Per germline, CDR1 SGHTA and CDR2 FQGTGA. The CDR3 is 14 amino acids. J lost 6 bases, V lost 6 bases, and 9 bases had no gene match. The CDR3 DNA follows: TGTGCCAGCAGATTGGACAGGGAGTCACCTGAAGCTTTCTTT. Amino acids: CASRLDRESPEAFF.

This clone was seen a few times. This chain connects TRBV19 to TRBJ2-5; TRBD2 is a possible D gene (6 bases). Germline CDR1 LNHDA, CDR2 SQIVND (reference sequence). With 10 bases removed from V and 0 bases from J, the gap between germline ends came to 12 bases. The CDR3 covers 13 residues. Written as DNA, the CDR3 is TGTGCCACTCTAGGAGGGTACCAAGAGACCCAGTACTTC. This codes for CATLGGYQETQYF.

V gene TRBV9 combines with J gene TRBJ2-2; D is possibly TRBD2 (7 bases). Germline values: CDR1 SGDLS, CDR2 YYNGEE. The V gene lost 8 bases and the J gene lost 0 bases, with 11 bases spanning the gap. The CDR3 is made up of 14 amino acids. Here the CDR3 reads CASRGGPNTGELFF. In DNA, the CDR3 is TGTGCCAGTCGCGGGGGCCCGAACACCGGGGAGCTGTTTTTT. The variable domain in full, completed from reference TRBV9 and TRBJ2-2, reads DSGVTQTPKHLITATGQRVTLRCSPRSGDLSVYWYQQSLDQGLQFLIQYYNGEERAKGNILERFSAQQFPDLHSELNLSSLELGDSALYFCASRGGPNTGELFFGEGSRLTVL.